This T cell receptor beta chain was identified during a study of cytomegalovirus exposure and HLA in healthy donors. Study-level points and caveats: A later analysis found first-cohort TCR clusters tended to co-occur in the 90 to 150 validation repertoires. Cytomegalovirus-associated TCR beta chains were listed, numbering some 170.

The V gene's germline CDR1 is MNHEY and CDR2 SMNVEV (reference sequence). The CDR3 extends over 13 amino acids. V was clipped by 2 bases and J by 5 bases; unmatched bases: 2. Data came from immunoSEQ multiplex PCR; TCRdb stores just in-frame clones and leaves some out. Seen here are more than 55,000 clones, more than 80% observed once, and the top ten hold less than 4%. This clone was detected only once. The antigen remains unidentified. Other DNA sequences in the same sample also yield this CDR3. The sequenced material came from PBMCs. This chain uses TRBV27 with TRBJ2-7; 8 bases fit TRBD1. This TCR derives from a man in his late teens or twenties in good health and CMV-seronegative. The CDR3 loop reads CASSLAGGNEQYF. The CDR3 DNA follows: TGTGCCAGCAGTTTAGCAGGGGGCAACGAGCAGTACTTC.